The 20 T cell receptor beta chains below were found in one sample sequenced in a study of Graves' ophthalmopathy and Graves' hyperthyroidism. From RNA, the CDR3 regions of TCR beta chains were amplified and sequenced. An opening RT-PCR round employed HTBI primers and preceded a second-round multiplex PCR. TCRdb recomputed calls from the multiplex PCR reads with MiXCR, one row per CDR3 protein. The sample has 350,000 to 400,000 distinct CDR3 sequences; 15% are singletons. The specimen was peripheral blood. Source of these receptors: a woman aged 18 to 35 with stable Graves' hyperthyroidism.

This chain joins TRBV15 and TRBJ2-7; TRBD2 is a possible D gene (5 bases). Germline lookup yields CDR1 LNHNV and CDR2 YYDKDF (reference sequence). The ends were cut back, 3 bases at V and 1 base at J, with 19 bases in the middle. The CDR3 is 17 residues long. CDR3 sequence: CATSSVRFAGPSYEQYF. CDR3 coding DNA: TGTGCCACCAGCAGTGTTCGCTTTGCGGGCCCTTCCTACGAGCAGTACTTC.

This clonotype showed up many times. The chain couples TRBV28 to TRBJ1-1; D remains unclear. The CDR3 totals 13 residues. Trimming left V 6 bases short and J 6 bases short, with 14 bases between. The germline gives CDR1 MDHEN, CDR2 SYDVKM. The CDR3 reads CASRVKVRAEAFF. The CDR3 region has the DNA TGTGCCAGCAGGGTCAAAGTTCGGGCTGAAGCTTTCTTT.

The V gene is TRBV10-3, the J gene TRBJ1-2; D is ambiguous. The V gene's germline CDR1 is ENHRY and CDR2 SYGVKD. The CDR3 runs to 13 residues. V lost 6 bases and J lost 2, with 10 bases in between. This CDR3 reads CAIRSYKNYGYTF. CDR3 bases: TGTGCCATCAGATCCTACAAAAACTATGGCTACACCTTC.

This clonotype was picked up many times. This chain connects TRBV28 to TRBJ2-7; TRBD1 matches 8 bases. Germline lookup yields CDR1 MDHEN and CDR2 SYDVKM. The CDR3 length is 15 residues. V shed 4 bases, J shed 5 bases, and the junction held 10 bases outside the gene matches. The CDR3 sequence is CASSSITDRDHEQYF. DNA of the CDR3: TGTGCCAGCAGTTCAATTACGGACAGGGATCACGAGCAGTACTTC.

At least ten counts were recorded for this clonotype. The gene calls are TRBV20-1 and TRBJ2-5; 14 positions match TRBD2. This CDR3 is 15 amino acids long. CDR1 is DFQATT, CDR2 SNEGSKA, per germline (reference sequence). Germline trimming cut 5 bases from V and 2 bases from J; bases unmatched to any gene: 4. CDR3 sequence: CSALGLAGAQETQYF. CDR3 in DNA: TGCAGTGCTCTGGGACTAGCGGGGGCACAAGAGACCCAGTACTTC.

The V gene is TRBV7-3, the J gene TRBJ2-2; maybe TRBD2 (6 bases). V lost 2 bases and J lost 5, with 15 bases in between. Per the germline V gene, CDR1 is SGHTA and CDR2 is FQGTGA. This CDR3 comprises 16 residues. This CDR3 is CASSLEVGGSTGELFF. The CDR3, as DNA: TGTGCCAGCAGCTTAGAGGTGGGAGGTTCGACCGGGGAGCTGTTTTTT.

A word on this clonotype: A read error may be the cause here, since a much bigger clone is one base away. V gene TRBV11-2 combines with J gene TRBJ2-5; 8 positions agree with TRBD1. Germline CDR1 is SGHAT and CDR2 is FQNNGV. The CDR3 extends over 14 amino acids. The DNA of the CDR3 is TGTGTCAGCAGCCCAGACAGGGGAGTGCAGACCCAGTACTTC. The encoded protein is CVSSPDRGVQTQYF.

The CDR3, as DNA: TGTGCCAGCAGTCGGACAGGCCAGGGCTACACTGAAGCTTTCTTT. Translated: CASSRTGQGYTEAFF. The chain carries TRBV12-3 or TRBV12-4 and TRBJ1-1; 7 bases fit TRBD1. The V segment lost 5 bases and the J segment 3 bases; nucleotides outside the gene matches: 9. CDR3 length equals 15 residues.

Many counts were recorded for this clonotype. V gene TRBV2 combines with J gene TRBJ1-1; D might be TRBD1 (6 bases). CDR3 length equals 15 residues. V was clipped by 7 bases and J by 3 bases, with 18 bases between them. Germline V lookup: CDR1 SNHLY, CDR2 FYNNEI. Written as DNA, the CDR3 is TGTGCCAGCAAATTGGGGAGCGGGGGCGACACTGAAGCTTTCTTT. The encoded protein is CASKLGSGGDTEAFF. Looking up the rest from reference TRBV2 and TRBJ1-1 gives the full variable domain: EPEVTQTPSHQVTQMGQEVILRCVPISNHLYFYWYRQILGQKVEFLVSFYNNEISEKSEIFDDQFSVERPDGSNFTLKIRSTKLEDSAMYFCASKLGSGGDTEAFFGQGTRLTVV.

Many counts were recorded for this clonotype. The rearrangement joins TRBV27 to TRBJ2-7; 8 nucleotides line up with TRBD2. V was pared by 10 bases and J by 2 bases, with 10 bases of the junction left unmatched. This CDR3 is 14 amino acids long. The V gene's germline CDR1 is MNHEY and CDR2 SMNVEV (reference sequence). The CDR3 loop is CATRSSGGPYEQYF. The CDR3 DNA reads TGTGCCACCAGGTCATCGGGGGGGCCCTACGAGCAGTACTTC.

Many counts were recorded for this clonotype. This may come from a read error, since a much larger clone is one base off. The chain recombines TRBV12-3 or TRBV12-4 with TRBJ1-5; D not certain. The CDR3 extends over 12 amino acids. V shed 8 bases and J shed 6 bases, with 11 bases lying between them. The CDR3 DNA reads TGTGCCAGCGGTCCTACAATTCAGCCCCAGCATTTT. Encoded protein: CASGPTIQPQHF.

This clonotype was counted at least ten times. The rearrangement links TRBV11-2 to TRBJ1-6, with TRBD1 matching over 7 bases. CDR1 SGHAT and CDR2 FQNNGV come from the germline V gene. J was trimmed by 2 bases and V by 5 bases; bases with no gene match: 9. This CDR3 has 17 amino acids. This CDR3 reads CASSALQGTAYNSPLHF. The CDR3 DNA sequence: TGTGCCAGCAGCGCCCTCCAAGGGACAGCCTATAATTCACCCCTCCACTTT.

In its sample, this clonotype was seen once. The CDR3 DNA is TGTGCCAGCAGTTTAGGGACAGCACAAGAGACCCAGTACTTC. This encodes CASSLGTAQETQYF. This chain connects TRBV12-3 or TRBV12-4 to TRBJ2-5; D possibly corresponds to TRBD1 (6 bases). The CDR3 spans 14 residues. Between the trimmed V and J ends, which lost 1 base and 2 bases, there was a span of 8 bases.

At least ten counts were recorded for this clonotype. V is TRBV3-1 and J is TRBJ1-2; maybe TRBD1 (5 bases). The CDR3 is 14 residues long. The germline CDR1 and CDR2 sequences are LGHDT and YNNKEL (reference sequence). The V gene lost 3 bases and the J gene lost 0 bases, with 8 bases spanning the gap. The CDR3 spells CASSQGGTNYGYTF. CDR3 sequence (DNA): TGTGCCAGCAGCCAGGGGGGGACTAACTATGGCTACACCTTC. The full variable domain, completed using reference TRBV3-1 and TRBJ1-2, is DTAVSQTPKYLVTQMGNDKSIKCEQNLGHDTMYWYKQDSKKFLKIMFSYNNKELIINETVPNRFSPKSPDKAHLNLHINSLELGDSAVYFCASSQGGTNYGYTFGSGTRLTVV.

The sample holds many counts of this clonotype. The chain has TRBV6-8 and TRBJ2-7, with D unresolved. In germline, CDR1 is MNHGY, CDR2 SAAAGT. This CDR3 contains 14 residues. V lost 4 bases and J 3 bases, leaving 13 bases between the germline ends. In DNA, the CDR3 is TGTGCCAGCAGTTGGGCGGATTCGAACTACGAGCAGTACTTC. Translation gives CASSWADSNYEQYF.

This clonotype was detected ten times or more. The chain employs TRBV2 and TRBJ2-7, with a tentative D call TRBD1 (7 bases). The V end lost 6 bases, the J end lost 2 bases, and 14 bases lay between the germline ends. The CDR3 totals 14 residues. Germline lookup yields CDR1 SNHLY and CDR2 FYNNEI. As DNA, the CDR3 is TGTGCCAGCAGCCTCAGGGGGGAAACCTACGAGCAGTACTTC. Protein: CASSLRGETYEQYF.

This clonotype was found many times. The chain has TRBV12-3 or TRBV12-4 and TRBJ2-5; D possibly matches TRBD1 or TRBD2 (6 bases each). V was trimmed by 5 bases and J by 5 bases, leaving 18 bases between them. The CDR3 spans 15 residues. The CDR3 region has the DNA TGTGCCAGCAGTGTCACCGGGGGCGCAGCGGAGACCCAGTACTTC. It codes for CASSVTGGAAETQYF.

The rearrangement links TRBV20-1 to TRBJ2-5; 10 bases fit TRBD2. The germline V gene encodes CDR1 DFQATT and CDR2 SNEGSKA (reference sequence). V lost 3 bases, J lost 1 base, and 11 bases stayed unmatched. This CDR3 region has 17 residues. Here the CDR3 reads CSARVLSGGHLQETQYF. The CDR3 DNA reads TGCAGTGCTAGGGTCCTTAGCGGGGGGCACCTCCAAGAGACCCAGTACTTC.

The chain recombines TRBV6-1 with TRBJ1-1; a weak D match, TRBD1 (6 bases). The CDR3 extends over 12 amino acids. From germline, CDR1 is MNHNS and CDR2 SASEGT. V shed 10 bases and J shed 1 base, with 10 bases lying between them. The CDR3 region is CATWTANTEAFF. The DNA for the CDR3 is TGTGCCACGTGGACAGCGAACACTGAAGCTTTCTTT.

The table lists this clonotype with many counts. The rearrangement joins TRBV20-1 to TRBJ2-4, with D unclear. Trimming left V 0 bases short and J 8 bases short, with 5 bases between. CDR1 is DFQATT, CDR2 SNEGSKA, per germline (reference sequence). This CDR3 is 11 amino acids long. The CDR3 nucleotides are TGCAGTGCTAGAGATTGGGACATTCAGTACTTC. Its translation: CSARDWDIQYF.